This T cell receptor (beta chain) was retrieved from a study of post-analysis software for immune sequencing data (dated by TCRdb to 2014 to 2015). Regarding the research as a whole: Disease courses on record covered relapsing-remitting, secondary progressive and progressive-relapsing multiple sclerosis, though some patients had no subtype annotation. The patient repertoires were set against under 13 previously published healthy control repertoires from donors whose ages ranged from roughly 6 to 27 years. A subset of samples was prepared in parallel using single-end sample barcoding, then pooled and co-amplified after Illumina adapter ligation. General findings and caveats noted by the study authors: Multiple sclerosis patients had significantly lower normalized Chao1 diversity than controls, a result that suggests substantial peripheral T-cell clonal expansion. The control group was slightly older than the multiple sclerosis patient group. Significantly higher frequencies in patients than in controls were found for roughly 5 TRBV segments, including TRBV5-6, TRBV5-1 and TRBV20-1. Direct clustering with F measure revealed strong co-clustering of samples prepared in the same batch, which led to a batch-effect correction.

Library construction relied on PCR. The sequencing machine was an Illumina HiSeq 2500. Unique molecular identifiers were incorporated into TCR beta cDNA libraries to reduce PCR and sequencing biases. Per 1 to 10 million input T cells, roughly 500,000 cDNA molecules were obtained, such that each molecule approximated one T cell. Patient libraries were prepared and sequenced with the same protocol used for the earlier healthy control dataset. Samples belonging to the same batch were prepared together, multiplexed and sequenced on a shared HiSeq lane. The authors' pipeline ran thus. Raw barcoded reads were processed with MIGEC, discarding single-read molecular identifier groups before consensus assembly and CDR3 extraction. VDJtools was used for post-analysis of the clonotype tables, with diversity normalized by down-sampling every dataset to the smallest sample size. To correct batch-related cross-sample contamination, repertoire overlap clustering matched CDR3 amino acid sequences but not nucleotide sequences. TCRdb reran the public reads through fastp at Q25 and MiXCR, keeping productive beta chains. Records with the same CDR3 protein are collapsed into one entry carrying the most frequent genes and DNA. TCRdb's processing, not the authors' own work, is the source of the V and J calls. Here the sample has about 210,000 distinct CDR3 sequences; about 30% occur a single time. 3% to 3.5% of the sample goes to the ten largest clones.

A remark on this clonotype: Its antigen is not yet known. A much larger clone differs by one base, so this may be a read error.

Sequences SGHTA (CDR1) and FQGNSA (CDR2) are obtained from the germline V gene. The CDR3 runs 13 amino acids, cysteine and phenylalanine included. CDR3 DNA only is kept here, 39 bases in frame from base 1. V is pared back by 4 bases and J by 2 bases, with 7 bases lying between the germline termini. To demonstrate the VDJtools post-analysis software, the study profiled TCR beta repertoires from the peripheral blood of about a dozen young patients with multiple sclerosis. The multiple sclerosis patients were children and adolescents between roughly 6 and 15 years of age. The V and J segments used are TRBV7-2 and TRBJ2-3, with an unclear D gene assignment. The receptor was derived from a girl aged 2-17 years with multiple sclerosis. Material: blood. The CDR3 sequence is CTSSSIVTDTQYF. The DNA reads as follows: TGTACCAGCAGCTCAATCGTCACAGATACGCAGTATTTT.